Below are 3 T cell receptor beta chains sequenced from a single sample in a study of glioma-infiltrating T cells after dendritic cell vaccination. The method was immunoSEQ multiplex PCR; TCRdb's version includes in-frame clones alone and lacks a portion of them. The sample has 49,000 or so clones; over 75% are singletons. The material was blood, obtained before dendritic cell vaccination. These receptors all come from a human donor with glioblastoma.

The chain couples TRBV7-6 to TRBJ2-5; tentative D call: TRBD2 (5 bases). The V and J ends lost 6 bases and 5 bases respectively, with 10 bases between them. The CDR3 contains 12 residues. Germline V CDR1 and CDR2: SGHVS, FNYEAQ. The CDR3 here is CASSRGGETQYF. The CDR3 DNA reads TGTGCCAGCAGTCGGGGTGGGGAGACCCAGTACTTC. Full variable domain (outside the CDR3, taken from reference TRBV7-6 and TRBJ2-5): GAGVSQSPRYKVTKRGQDVALRCDPISGHVSLYWYRQALGQGPEFLTYFNYEAQQDKSGLPNDRFSAERPEGSISTLTIQRTEQRDSAMYRCASSRGGETQYFGPGTRLLVL.

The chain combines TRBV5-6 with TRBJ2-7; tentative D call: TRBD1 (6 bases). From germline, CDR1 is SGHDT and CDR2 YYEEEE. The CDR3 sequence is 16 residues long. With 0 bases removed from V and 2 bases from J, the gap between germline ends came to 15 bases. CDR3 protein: CASSLVGDTSTYEQYF. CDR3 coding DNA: TGTGCCAGCAGCTTGGTGGGGGACACCTCAACCTACGAGCAGTACTTC.

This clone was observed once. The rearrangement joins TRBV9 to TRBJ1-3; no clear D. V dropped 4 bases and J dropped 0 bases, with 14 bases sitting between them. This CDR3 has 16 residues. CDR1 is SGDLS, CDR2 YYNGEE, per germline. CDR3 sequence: CASSPTASYSGNTIYF. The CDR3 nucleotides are TGTGCCAGCAGCCCCACAGCTTCCTACTCTGGAAACACCATATATTTT.